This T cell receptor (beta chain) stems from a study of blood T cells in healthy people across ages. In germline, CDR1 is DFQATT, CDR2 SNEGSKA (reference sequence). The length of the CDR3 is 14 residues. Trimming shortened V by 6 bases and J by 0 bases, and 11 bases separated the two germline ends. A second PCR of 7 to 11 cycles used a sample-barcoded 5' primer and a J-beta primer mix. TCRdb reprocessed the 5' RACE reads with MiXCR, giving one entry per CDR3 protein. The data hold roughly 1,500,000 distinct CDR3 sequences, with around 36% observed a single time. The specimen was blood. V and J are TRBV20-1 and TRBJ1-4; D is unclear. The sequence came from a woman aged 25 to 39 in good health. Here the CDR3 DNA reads TGCAGTGCCTCCTTGGCCCCAACTAATGAAAAACTGTTTTTT. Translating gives CSASLAPTNEKLFF.